These 19 T cell receptor beta chains were all obtained from the same sample, sequenced in a study of blood T cell repertoires in COVID-19. Some clones are missing from TCRdb's copy, which holds only in-frame ones; the method was immunoSEQ multiplex PCR. This table holds just over 90,000 clones, under 90% found once. The sample comprised peripheral blood. These receptors were collected from a human donor with active COVID-19. The donor label of this sample is uncertain.

This clone was seen once. V is TRBV19 and J is TRBJ1-5; TRBD1 is a possible D gene (6 bases). Per germline, CDR1 LNHDA and CDR2 SQIVND (reference sequence). With 3 bases removed from V and 2 bases from J, the gap between germline ends came to 11 bases. The CDR3 extends over 15 amino acids. The CDR3 DNA sequence: TGTGCCAGTAGTATCAGGGGTGCGGGCAATCAGCCCCAGCATTTT. Protein product: CASSIRGAGNQPQHF.

V gene TRBV28 combines with J gene TRBJ1-5; D remains ambiguous. This CDR3 spans 14 amino acids. Trimming shortened V by 2 bases and J by 5 bases, and 10 bases separated the two germline ends. Germline lookup yields CDR1 MDHEN and CDR2 SYDVKM. The CDR3 protein is CASSLRFRDQPQHF. DNA for the CDR3: TGTGCCAGCAGTTTACGTTTTCGCGATCAGCCCCAGCATTTT.

This chain uses TRBV9 with TRBJ1-3; D is ambiguous. Germline CDR1 SGDLS, CDR2 YYNGEE. V shed 0 bases and J shed 4 bases, with 23 bases lying between them. This CDR3 has 19 amino acids. Here the CDR3 DNA reads TGTGCCAGCAGCGTAGGTGTGAGGAGTCAAGTAGTAGGCGGAAACACCATATATTTT. As protein: CASSVGVRSQVVGGNTIYF.

CDR3 DNA: TGTGCCAGCAGCTCCATGGGGCTTGGACCCGCGAACACCGGGGAGCTGTTTTTT. This translates into CASSSMGLGPANTGELFF. The gene calls are TRBV7-2 and TRBJ2-2; possibly TRBD1 for D (5 bases). Trimming cost V 4 bases and J 0 bases, with 18 bases left between them. This CDR3 has 18 amino acids. Germline CDR1 reads SGHTA; CDR2 reads FQGNSA.

The chain couples TRBV18 to TRBJ1-5; D might be TRBD1 (5 bases). The ends were cut back, 0 bases at V and 7 bases at J, with 13 bases in the middle. This CDR3 is 15 amino acids long. CDR1 and CDR2 from the germline V gene are KGHSH and LQKENI. CDR3 sequence (DNA): TGTGCCAGCTCACCACCGGGGGGGGTAGGACAGCCCCAGCATTTT. It is translated as CASSPPGGVGQPQHF. Full variable domain (rest looked up from reference TRBV18 and TRBJ1-5): NAGVMQNPRHLVRRRGQEARLRCSPMKGHSHVYWYRQLPEEGLKFMVYLQKENIIDESGMPKERFSAEFPKEGPSILRIQQVVRGDSAAYFCASSPPGGVGQPQHFGDGTRLSIL.

The sample holds one count of this clone. This rearrangement joins TRBV7-6 to TRBJ1-1; 7 positions agree with TRBD1. Germline CDR1 reads SGHVS; CDR2 reads FNYEAQ. This CDR3 region has 16 residues. V lost 5 bases and J lost 1; bases outside the gene matches: 10. Here the CDR3 reads CASSKNPGQTNTEAFF. CDR3 DNA: TGTGCCAGCAGCAAAAACCCGGGACAGACGAACACTGAAGCTTTCTTT. Supplemented by reference TRBV7-6 and TRBJ1-1, the full variable domain reads GAGVSQSPRYKVTKRGQDVALRCDPISGHVSLYWYRQALGQGPEFLTYFNYEAQQDKSGLPNDRFSAERPEGSISTLTIQRTEQRDSAMYRCASSKNPGQTNTEAFFGQGTRLTVV.

This chain links TRBV5-6 with TRBJ1-4, with TRBD1 matching 9 bases. Germline V gives CDR1 SGHDT, CDR2 YYEEEE. V was pared by 5 bases and J by 7 bases, with 9 bases of the junction left unmatched. The CDR3 has 15 residues. CDR3 residues: CASRFTTGGSEKLFF. The CDR3 nucleotides are TGTGCCAGCAGATTTACTACAGGGGGCAGTGAAAAACTGTTTTTT.

V usage is TRBV7-3 and J usage is TRBJ1-2, with 7 bases identical to TRBD1. V was pared by 5 bases and J by 5 bases, with 5 bases of the junction left unmatched. CDR1 is SGHTA and CDR2 is FQGTGA in the germline V gene. The CDR3 loop spans 13 amino acids. CDR3: CASSLQGRYGYTF. CDR3 in DNA: TGTGCCAGCAGCCTACAGGGGCGGTATGGCTACACCTTC.

V gene TRBV7-9 combines with J gene TRBJ2-3, with D tentatively TRBD2 (6 bases). Germline V gene lookup returns CDR1 SEHNR and CDR2 FQNEAQ (reference sequence). The germline V and J ends were trimmed by 6 bases and 2 bases, with 15 bases remaining between them. CDR3 length equals 15 residues. The CDR3 DNA sequence: TGTGCCAGCAGATCAACGGGACTTTTCACAGATACGCAGTATTTT. Protein product: CASRSTGLFTDTQYF.

Sample share makes this clone medium-sized. The chain recombines TRBV7-8 with TRBJ1-4, with D possibly TRBD1 on 5 matching bases. CDR1 is SGHVS and CDR2 is FQNEAQ in the germline V gene. V was clipped by 5 bases and J by 0 bases, with 7 bases between them. The CDR3 length is 14 residues. The CDR3 nucleotides read TGTGCCAGCAGCCAACAGGCAACTAATGAAAAACTGTTTTTT. Translating gives CASSQQATNEKLFF.

The chain combines TRBV27 with TRBJ2-1; 7 bases line up with TRBD2. V lost 5 bases and J lost 4; bases outside the gene matches: 5. Germline-derived CDR1 and CDR2 are MNHEY and SMNVEV (reference sequence). This CDR3 is built from 14 residues. The CDR3 nucleotides read TGTGCCAGCAGTGGACTAGAGGATTACAATGAGCAGTTCTTC. It encodes CASSGLEDYNEQFF.

This clone turned up a few times. The J gene is TRBJ2-7, the V gene TRBV19; 9 bases are shared with TRBD2. The length of the CDR3 is 14 residues. Germline trimming cut 3 bases from V and 3 bases from J; bases unmatched to any gene: 3. The V gene's germline CDR1 is LNHDA and CDR2 SQIVND (reference sequence). CDR3 nucleotides: TGTGCCAGTAGTATGGCTAGCGGGGACTACGAGCAGTACTTC. The encoded protein is CASSMASGDYEQYF. Full variable domain (missing parts from reference TRBV19 and TRBJ2-7): DGGITQSPKYLFRKEGQNVTLSCEQNLNHDAMYWYRQDPGQGLRLIYYSQIVNDFQKGDIAEGYSVSREKKESFPLTVTSAQKNPTAFYLCASSMASGDYEQYFGPGTRLTVT.

The V gene is TRBV30, the J gene TRBJ2-3, with TRBD1 identical over 9 bases. There are 16 residues in the CDR3. The germline CDR1 and CDR2 sequences are GTSNPN and SVGIG (reference sequence). V gave up 2 bases and J gave up 0 bases; unmatched junction bases: 6. The CDR3 sequence is CAWSKNRGLSTDTQYF. The DNA for the CDR3 is TGTGCCTGGAGTAAAAACAGGGGGCTGAGCACAGATACGCAGTATTTT.

V usage is TRBV28 and J usage is TRBJ1-6; D is unresolved. Trimming pared 4 bases from V and 15 bases from J, leaving 13 bases between. The CDR3 contains 12 residues. CDR1 and CDR2 (germline): MDHEN, SYDVKM. CDR3 sequence reads: CASSSVRPHLHF. DNA for the CDR3: TGTGCCAGCAGTTCGGTGCGTCCGCACCTCCACTTT.

The rearrangement links TRBV23-1 to TRBJ1-4; D is ambiguous. TRBV23-1 is an ORF, with its function uncertain. The CDR3 sequence is 15 residues long. V lost 7 bases to trimming and J lost 5 bases, with 17 bases between them. CDR3 amino acids: CASTPADFLNEKLFF. CDR3 nucleotide sequence: TGCGCCAGCACCCCGGCGGATTTCCTAAATGAAAAACTGTTTTTT.

V is TRBV19 and J is TRBJ1-2; tentatively, D is TRBD1 (5 bases). Trimming removed 7 bases from V and 8 bases from J, with 20 bases in between. The CDR3 is 14 residues long. Germline V CDR1 and CDR2: LNHDA, SQIVND (reference sequence). CDR3: CASNKKGHLLGYTF. In DNA, the CDR3 is TGTGCCAGTAACAAAAAAGGACACCTCCTGGGCTACACCTTC.

The chain carries TRBV29-1 and TRBJ2-6; TRBD1 matches at 7 bases. Germline V CDR1 and CDR2: SQVTM, ANQGSEA. This CDR3 contains 17 residues. Trimming removed 6 bases from V and 1 base from J; junction bases left unmatched: 12. The CDR3 DNA reads as TGCAGCGTGGGCGGACAGGCTTTGACGTCTGGGGCCAACGTCCTGACTTTC. Translation gives CSVGGQALTSGANVLTF.

The chain recombines TRBV5-8 with TRBJ1-2; D perhaps matches TRBD1 (6 bases). CDR3 size: 14 residues. Germline V gene lookup returns CDR1 SGHTS and CDR2 YDEGEE. Trimming took off 0 bases at V and 8 bases at J, with 14 bases between the two ends. In DNA, the CDR3 is TGTGCCAGCAGCTTGGTTGGGGGCGCAGGGGGCTACACCTTC. Translated, it gives CASSLVGGAGGYTF.

The rearrangement joins TRBV9 to TRBJ1-2, with D unclear. Trimming removed 1 base at V and 2 bases at J, with 9 bases between. The CDR3 consists of 14 residues. Germline CDR1 SGDLS, CDR2 YYNGEE. The CDR3 DNA follows: TGTGCCAGCAGCGTATCCACGGTAAACTATGGCTACACCTTC. Its protein product is CASSVSTVNYGYTF.